This passage covers 3 T cell receptor beta chains from one sample sequenced in a study of lymphopenia after photon versus proton radiotherapy. The table came from immunoSEQ multiplex PCR; TCRdb's copy has only in-frame clones and leaves some out. In the table there are approximately 66,000 clones, approximately 86% of which are singletons. Sample: peripheral blood, taken from a patient treated with photon-based radiotherapy. The receptors were sampled from a man aged 40-55 years with gastric cancer.

The DNA of the CDR3 is TGCGCCAGCAGCCCCTCGGGGTCGGGGGAGCTGTTTTTT. Translated: CASSPSGSGELFF. The chain is built from TRBV5-1 and TRBJ2-2; D may be TRBD2 (5 bases). Germline values: CDR1 SGHRS, CDR2 YFSETQ. V gave up 4 bases and J gave up 8 bases, with 12 bases separating them. The CDR3 loop spans 13 amino acids.

The chain has TRBV7-2 and TRBJ2-3; D is unclear. Per germline, CDR1 SGHTA and CDR2 FQGNSA. CDR3 length: 16 residues. The V end was cut by 5 bases, the J end by 4 bases, with 19 bases between. For the CDR3, the DNA is TGTGCCAGCAGCCTCAACAGTGGGCTAAATGCAGATACGCAGTATTTT. Protein: CASSLNSGLNADTQYF.

The chain couples TRBV29-1 to TRBJ2-7, with no clear D. CDR3 size: 13 residues. V was shortened by 7 bases and J by 0 bases, with 13 bases between the two germline ends. CDR1 and CDR2 (germline): SQVTM, ANQGSEA. The CDR3 protein is CSAMDRRSYEQYF. CDR3 coding DNA: TGCAGCGCTATGGACCGACGCTCCTACGAGCAGTACTTC.